These 22 T cell receptor beta chains originate from one sample sequenced in a study of identical twins. One entry per CDR3 protein, called by TCRdb with MiXCR from the 5' RACE reads. The sample lists hundreds of thousands of distinct CDR3 sequences, about 8% occurring once. These same data were also listed under a study on yellow fever vaccine responses in identical twins.

Sequencing was done on a sample of memory (CD45RO+) T cells sorted from blood. The source of these receptors is a young woman in good health.

This clonotype occurred many times. The chain is built from TRBV10-3 and TRBJ2-5; TRBD1 matches 8 bases. The V and J ends lost 2 bases and 5 bases, in that order; junction bases with no gene match: 13. Germline-derived CDR1 and CDR2 are ENHRY and SYGVKD. CDR3 length: 17 residues. In DNA form, the CDR3 reads TGTGCCATCAGTGAGCCCATCGGACAGGGCGGGAAGGAGACCCAGTACTTC. Amino acids: CAISEPIGQGGKETQYF.

This clonotype has at least ten counts. The chain carries TRBV3-1 and TRBJ2-3, with TRBD2 identical over 8 bases. The junction had 8 bases not matched to a gene; V was cut back by 0 bases and J by 0 bases. The germline V gene has CDR1 LGHDT and CDR2 YNNKEL (reference sequence). The CDR3 consists of 18 residues. The CDR3 loop is CASSQDIRRGGSTDTQYF. In nucleotides, the CDR3 is TGTGCCAGCAGCCAAGATATACGACGGGGGGGAAGCACAGATACGCAGTATTTT.

CDR3 sequence reads: CSAGNRVIYNSPLHF. DNA of the CDR3: TGCAGTGCTGGAAACAGGGTGATATATAATTCACCCCTCCACTTT. V is TRBV20-1 and J is TRBJ1-6, with D possibly being TRBD1 (6 bases). Trimming removed 5 bases from V and 4 bases from J, with 15 bases in between. Germline lookup yields CDR1 DFQATT and CDR2 SNEGSKA (reference sequence). CDR3 size: 15 residues.

This clonotype showed up just a few times. The CDR3 region is CASSFRGRTEAFF. CDR3 coding DNA: TGTGCCAGCAGTTTTAGGGGGCGCACTGAAGCTTTCTTT. V gene TRBV28 combines with J gene TRBJ1-1; 7 nucleotides agree with TRBD1. V lost 3 bases, J lost 4 bases, and 2 bases stayed unmatched. Germline CDR1 MDHEN, CDR2 SYDVKM. This CDR3 is 13 amino acids long.

This clonotype was observed a few times. This chain links TRBV6-4 with TRBJ1-6, with D hard to call. The CDR3 is made up of 14 amino acids. V was pared by 3 bases and J by 6 bases, with 9 bases between. Germline values: CDR1 MRHNA, CDR2 SNTAGT. The CDR3 spells CASSDLGPNSPLHF. The CDR3 DNA follows: TGTGCCAGCAGTGATCTAGGACCTAATTCACCCCTCCACTTT.

This clonotype was detected many times. The V gene is TRBV20-1, the J gene TRBJ1-6; maybe TRBD1 (6 bases). This CDR3 is built from 14 residues. V dropped 2 bases and J dropped 10 bases, with 15 bases sitting between them. Germline V CDR1 and CDR2: DFQATT, SNEGSKA (reference sequence). The CDR3 protein is CSARTGGDGSPLHF. CDR3 DNA: TGCAGTGCTAGAACCGGGGGCGACGGCTCACCCCTCCACTTT.

There are a few counts of this clonotype. The J gene is TRBJ2-3, the V gene TRBV27, with TRBD2 matching 11 bases. Germline-derived CDR1 and CDR2 are MNHEY and SMNVEV (reference sequence). The length of the CDR3 is 16 residues. Trimming cost V 5 bases and J 2 bases; bases outside gene matches: 6. The CDR3 DNA reads TGTGCCAGCAGTCCGCCGGGACTAGCGGACACAGATACGCAGTATTTT. Translation gives CASSPPGLADTDTQYF.

Only a few counts were recorded for this clonotype. This chain joins TRBV5-1 and TRBJ2-7; maybe TRBD1 (6 bases). Trimming took off 0 bases at V and 6 bases at J, with 10 bases between the two ends. The length of the CDR3 is 13 residues. Germline-derived CDR1 and CDR2 are SGHRS and YFSETQ. CDR3 sequence (DNA): TGCGCCAGCAGCTTGGTCGGCAGGGGCGAGCAGTACTTC. This gives the protein CASSLVGRGEQYF.

The CDR3 DNA follows: TGTGCCAGCAGACAGACAGGACTCACCGGGGAGCTGTTTTTT. Its translation: CASRQTGLTGELFF. V is TRBV6-1 and J is TRBJ2-2, with a possible D match to TRBD1 (6 bases). The CDR3 extends over 14 amino acids. CDR1 and CDR2 from the germline V gene are MNHNS and SASEGT. V gave up 6 bases and J gave up 4 bases, with 12 bases separating them.

The CDR3 DNA sequence: TGTGCCAGCAGTGTTTGGCAGGGTCTAAGCTCTGGGGCCAACGTCCTGACTTTC. This translates into CASSVWQGLSSGANVLTF. The rearrangement links TRBV2 to TRBJ2-6; D may be TRBD1 (5 bases). V was pared by 4 bases and J by 0 bases, with 16 bases between. This CDR3 spans 18 amino acids. Germline lookup yields CDR1 SNHLY and CDR2 FYNNEI.

This clonotype has ten or more counts. This chain connects TRBV28 to TRBJ2-1; tentative D call: TRBD1 (6 bases). The germline CDR1 and CDR2 sequences are MDHEN and SYDVKM. Trimming pared 5 bases from V and 5 bases from J, leaving 19 bases between. The length of the CDR3 is 16 residues. The CDR3 spells CASSKTDSRSNNEQFF. The CDR3 DNA sequence: TGTGCCAGCAGTAAAACGGACAGCAGGTCGAACAATGAGCAGTTCTTC. The variable domain in full, completed from reference TRBV28 and TRBJ2-1, reads DVKVTQSSRYLVKRTGEKVFLECVQDMDHENMFWYRQDPGLGLRLIYFSYDVKMKEKGDIPEGYSVSREKKERFSLILESASTNQTSMYLCASSKTDSRSNNEQFFGPGTRLTVL.

This clonotype has just a few counts. Sequence at one end of the junction differs from germline and may be a read error. The chain recombines TRBV10-3 with TRBJ2-7, with TRBD1 as a possible D gene (7 bases). CDR1 and CDR2 from the germline V gene are ENHRY and SYGVKD. The CDR3 is 12 residues long. The CDR3 reads CAISDPGDRKDF. The CDR3 DNA is TGTGCCATCAGTGATCCGGGGGACAGAAAGGACTTC.

The chain combines TRBV7-6 with TRBJ1-6, with TRBD1 as a possible D gene (5 bases). CDR1 is SGHVS, CDR2 FNYEAQ, per germline. Trimming cost V 2 bases and J 13 bases, with 15 bases left between them. This CDR3 has 14 residues. CDR3 nucleotides: TGTGCCAGCAGCTTATCAGGGAGCCCTTCCCCCCTCCACTTT. Encoded protein: CASSLSGSPSPLHF.

V usage is TRBV6-1 and J usage is TRBJ1-5, with 8 bases matching TRBD1. This CDR3 spans 15 amino acids. The ends lost 7 bases at V and 2 bases at J; junction bases unmatched: 7. Looked up from germline, CDR1 is MNHNS and CDR2 is SASEGT. CDR3 coding DNA: TGTGCCAGCACCAAACCGGGACAGGGCAATCAGCCCCAGCATTTT. Its translation is CASTKPGQGNQPQHF.

This clonotype was seen a few times. J is TRBJ2-2 and V is TRBV20-1; no firm D call. The CDR3 runs to 13 residues. CDR1 is DFQATT, CDR2 SNEGSKA, per germline (reference sequence). V was pared by 0 bases and J by 1 base, with 3 bases between. The CDR3 region has the DNA TGCAGTGCTAGAGATGTGAACACCGGGGAGCTGTTTTTT. Amino acid sequence: CSARDVNTGELFF.

This clonotype turned up a few times. The CDR3 region is CASSLQGRPNEKLFF. The CDR3 DNA reads as TGTGCCAGCAGCCTACAAGGCCGACCTAATGAAAAACTGTTTTTT. The genes are TRBV6-1 and TRBJ1-4; D uncertain. V shed 6 bases and J shed 3 bases, with 14 bases lying between them. Germline CDR1 and CDR2: MNHNS and SASEGT. This CDR3 contains 15 residues.

The sample holds a few counts of this clonotype. This chain links TRBV13 with TRBJ2-5; D may correspond to TRBD1 or TRBD2 (6 bases each). CDR1 is PRHDT, CDR2 FYEKMQ, per germline (reference sequence). The CDR3 consists of 15 residues. V was clipped by 5 bases and J by 6 bases, with 19 bases between them. This CDR3 reads CASSATGALLKTQYF. CDR3 coding DNA: TGTGCCAGCAGCGCAACGGGGGCCCTATTGAAGACCCAGTACTTC. The full variable domain, its missing parts supplied by reference TRBV13 and TRBJ2-5, is AAGVIQSPRHLIKEKRETATLKCYPIPRHDTVYWYQQGPGQDPQFLISFYEKMQSDKGSIPDRFSAQQFSDYHSELNMSSLELGDSALYFCASSATGALLKTQYFGPGTRLLVL.

The table lists this clonotype with a few counts. The chain recombines TRBV5-1 with TRBJ2-2, with D maybe TRBD2 (5 bases). V dropped 4 bases and J dropped 1 base, with 8 bases sitting between them. CDR1 and CDR2 (germline): SGHRS, YFSETQ. The CDR3 covers 14 residues. The CDR3 protein is CASSPGKNTGELFF. CDR3 sequence (DNA): TGCGCCAGCAGCCCCGGGAAGAACACCGGGGAGCTGTTTTTT.

This clonotype came up many times. V and J are TRBV3-1 and TRBJ1-6; possibly TRBD1 for D (6 bases). In germline, CDR1 is LGHDT, CDR2 YNNKEL (reference sequence). Trimming took 1 base from V and 3 from J, leaving 10 bases between them. The CDR3 covers 16 residues. CDR3 residues: CASSQAGAIYNSPLHF. CDR3 nucleotide sequence: TGTGCCAGCAGCCAAGCGGGGGCCATCTATAATTCACCCCTCCACTTT.

This clonotype was seen repeatedly, ten times or more. The DNA of the CDR3 is TGTGCCAGCGGGGGGAGCTCCTACGAGCAGTACTTC. Translating it yields CASGGSSYEQYF. This chain uses TRBV6-6 with TRBJ2-7, with a weak D call TRBD2 (6 bases). Deletions cut 8 bases from V and 0 bases from J, with 8 bases between. This CDR3 contains 12 residues. Germline V CDR1 and CDR2: MNHNY, SVGAGI (reference sequence).

A word on this clonotype: A much bigger clone sits one base away, suggesting this may be a read error. The chain couples TRBV25-1 to TRBJ2-7; no reliable D call. The germline V and J ends were trimmed by 0 bases and 4 bases, with 13 bases remaining between them. The CDR3 totals 15 residues. Germline assignment: CDR1 MGHDK and CDR2 SYGVNS. In DNA, the CDR3 is TGTGCCAGCAGTGAATATGGCGGCAGTTTTTACGAGCAGTACTTC. It yields the protein CASSEYGGSFYEQYF.

This clonotype was seen ten or more times. This chain uses TRBV5-1 with TRBJ2-3; D might be TRBD2 (5 bases). Trimming left V 2 bases short and J 0 bases short, with 10 bases between. Germline loops: CDR1 SGHRS, CDR2 YFSETQ. The CDR3 is made up of 15 amino acids. CDR3 sequence: CASSFTGMSTDTQYF. CDR3 nucleotide sequence: TGCGCCAGCAGCTTCACCGGGATGAGCACAGATACGCAGTATTTT. Full variable domain (outside the CDR3, taken from reference TRBV5-1 and TRBJ2-3): KAGVTQTPRYLIKTRGQQVTLSCSPISGHRSVSWYQQTPGQGLQFLFEYFSETQRNKGNFPGRFSGRQFSNSRSEMNVSTLELGDSALYLCASSFTGMSTDTQYFGPGTRLTVL.